The present entry profiles one T cell receptor (beta chain) with its context. The germline V gene encodes CDR1 SGHRS and CDR2 YFSETQ. Trimming removed 3 bases at V and 0 bases at J, with 7 bases between. This CDR3 contains 13 residues. This specimen comes from a study of blood T cell repertoires in COVID-19. Only in-frame clones appear in the TCRdb table, and some are missing; sequencing was by immunoSEQ multiplex PCR. The sample lists about 160,000 clones; over 75% were seen once. This TCR came from a woman aged 50 to 60 who had recovered from COVID-19. The specimen was PBMCs or T cells enriched from blood (not recorded which). The chain joins TRBV5-1 to TRBJ2-7; no definite D call. The CDR3 DNA sequence: TGCGCCAGCAGCTGGCACCACTCCTACGAGCAGTACTTC. Residues: CASSWHHSYEQYF.